These 8 T cell receptor beta chains were all obtained from the same sample, sequenced in a study of control samples from healthy donors and cancer patients. Method: immunoSEQ multiplex PCR; TCRdb's copy keeps in-frame clones and lacks some. The data show about 12,000 clones, 88% seen once. Sequenced: formalin-fixed, paraffin-embedded tissue. Receptors originate from a male donor with melanoma.

The chain carries TRBV23-1 and TRBJ2-2; D unclear. TRBV23-1 is filed as an ORF, its function uncertain. The ends were cut back, 3 bases at V and 1 base at J, with 15 bases in the middle. There are 17 residues in the CDR3. The CDR3 sequence is CASSHWPRFGNTGELFF. In DNA form, the CDR3 reads TGCGCCAGCAGTCACTGGCCCAGATTCGGGAACACCGGGGAGCTGTTTTTT.

This chain connects TRBV5-6 to TRBJ1-4, with D possibly TRBD1 on 6 matching bases. V shed 0 bases and J shed 7 bases, with 13 bases lying between them. Germline CDR1 reads SGHDT; CDR2 reads YYEEEE. This CDR3 has 15 residues. CDR3 sequence (DNA): TGTGCCAGCAGCTTGGTTGCGGGGGCTACTGAAAAACTGTTTTTT. It yields the protein CASSLVAGATEKLFF.

The CDR3, as DNA: TGTGCCAGCAGCTTACAGTCTAGCACAGATACGCAGTATTTT. It translates to CASSLQSSTDTQYF. The genes are TRBV7-3 and TRBJ2-3; D remains ambiguous. Trimming stripped 2 bases from V and 0 bases from J, with 6 bases between. Looked up from germline, CDR1 is SGHTA and CDR2 is FQGTGA. The CDR3 has 14 amino acids.

This chain connects TRBV14 to TRBJ1-1; D uncertain. The CDR3 length is 13 residues. V lost 3 bases, J lost 9 bases, and 14 bases lay in between. Germline V gives CDR1 SGHDN, CDR2 FVKESK. In nucleotides, the CDR3 is TGTGCCAGCAGCCATTACTCGGGGTTGAAAGCTTTCTTT. Protein: CASSHYSGLKAFF.

The chain links TRBV7-9 to TRBJ1-1; no definite D call. V was trimmed by 2 bases and J by 1 base, leaving 8 bases between them. Per germline, CDR1 SEHNR and CDR2 FQNEAQ (reference sequence). The CDR3 runs 14 residues. The CDR3 reads CASSLSDWNTEAFF. Written as DNA, the CDR3 is TGTGCCAGCAGCTTATCCGACTGGAACACTGAAGCTTTCTTT.

This rearrangement joins TRBV16 to TRBJ2-5, with D uncertain. This CDR3 comprises 15 residues. Trimming stripped 4 bases from V and 3 bases from J, with 15 bases between. Germline lookup yields CDR1 KGHSY and CDR2 FQNENV. CDR3 nucleotides: TGTGCCAGCAGCCGTGAGTTAGATACAGAAGAGACCCAGTACTTC. Translating it yields CASSRELDTEETQYF.

The chain is built from TRBV6-5 and TRBJ1-1; no clear D. Trimming pared 2 bases from V and 4 bases from J, leaving 11 bases between. Germline V CDR1 and CDR2: MNHEY, SVGAGI. The CDR3 totals 14 residues. The CDR3 loop is CASSYGLGPTEAFF. The CDR3, as DNA: TGTGCCAGCAGTTACGGTCTGGGTCCCACTGAAGCTTTCTTT.

This rearrangement joins TRBV4-3 to TRBJ2-2, with a tentative D call TRBD1 (5 bases). Germline loops: CDR1 LGHNA, CDR2 YSLEER. Trimming left V 0 bases short and J 4 bases short, with 12 bases between. The CDR3 has 16 residues. The CDR3 DNA reads as TGCGCCAGCAGCCAAGATATGGGGCGCGCCACCGGGGAGCTGTTTTTT. It specifies CASSQDMGRATGELFF.